What follows describes a single T cell receptor (beta chain). These data are taken from a study of T cell changes during pregnancy in multiple sclerosis. This CDR3 is 13 amino acids long. Germline V gene lookup returns CDR1 SQVTM and CDR2 ANQGSEA. V lost 7 bases, J lost 3 bases, and 5 bases stayed unmatched. The data were produced by immunoSEQ multiplex PCR, yet TCRdb's version contains in-frame clones alone and is incomplete. The table lists some 74,000 clones, 80% to 95% of them singletons. This clonotype was sampled from a female donor in good health, enrolled as a control in a pregnancy study. Here the sequenced sample was peripheral blood, taken after pregnancy. This chain uses TRBV29-1 with TRBJ2-1; TRBD2 agrees at 8 bases. The CDR3: CSGAGGHYNEQFF. The CDR3 DNA reads as TGCAGCGGGGCGGGGGGACACTACAATGAGCAGTTCTTC.